The 7 T cell receptor beta chains given below trace back to one sample, sequenced in a study of T-cell memory formation after mild COVID-19. MiXCR, run by TCRdb on the 5' RACE reads, gives a single entry per CDR3 protein. The sample has about 100,000 distinct CDR3 sequences, around 10% seen once; the top ten hold about 40%. The sample taken for sequencing was PBMCs or a T cell subset sorted from them (not recorded which). The receptors shown here come from a man younger than 30 who had mild COVID-19 (a few samples of this study predate the infection). Cell type and time point are not known.

The chain couples TRBV7-8 to TRBJ1-2, with D possibly being TRBD1 (5 bases). Trimming took off 4 bases at V and 2 bases at J, with 11 bases between the two ends. This CDR3 has 14 amino acids. CDR1 is SGHVS, CDR2 FQNEAQ, per germline. The CDR3 DNA reads TGTGCCAGCAGCTCCAGGGTTCCCAACTATGGCTACACCTTC. Translating it yields CASSSRVPNYGYTF.

The V call is TRBV7-9, the J call TRBJ2-7, with 10 bases that match TRBD2. Germline assignment: CDR1 SEHNR and CDR2 FQNEAQ (reference sequence). CDR3 size: 15 residues. V was clipped by 5 bases and J by 3 bases; unmatched bases: 7. The CDR3 bases are TGTGCCAGCAGCCCCAAAGCGGGGGGGCTCTACGAGCAGTACTTC. The encoded protein is CASSPKAGGLYEQYF.

On this clonotype itself: The junction differs from germline at one of its ends, possibly a read error. The V gene is TRBV6-2 or TRBV6-3, the J gene TRBJ2-5, with D possibly being TRBD1 or TRBD2 (5 bases each). The CDR3 has 15 residues. Per the germline V gene, CDR1 is MNHEY and CDR2 is SVGEGT. Here the CDR3 DNA reads TGTGCCACCGAGGGGACGAATTTACGGCAAGAGACCCATTACTTC. Residues: CATEGTNLRQETHYF.

The V and J genes are TRBV12-3 or TRBV12-4 and TRBJ1-2; D ambiguous. The CDR3 consists of 12 residues. Trimming took off 7 bases at V and 7 bases at J, with 13 bases between the two ends. The CDR3 region has the DNA TGTGCCAGCATTGCCGTGGGAAGTGGCTACACCTTC. This encodes CASIAVGSGYTF.

This clonotype occurred a few times. This rearrangement joins TRBV27 to TRBJ1-6; no reliable D call. The V gene's germline CDR1 is MNHEY and CDR2 SMNVEV (reference sequence). V shed 0 bases and J shed 3 bases, with 12 bases lying between them. The CDR3 totals 17 residues. CDR3 bases: TGTGCCAGCAGTTTATCCCCCCCGGTCGGCTATAATTCACCCCTCCACTTT. As protein: CASSLSPPVGYNSPLHF.

The rearrangement uses TRBV7-9 and TRBJ2-3; D not resolved. The V end was cut by 1 base, the J end by 2 bases, with 10 bases between. CDR3 length equals 15 residues. Germline lookup yields CDR1 SEHNR and CDR2 FQNEAQ (reference sequence). The CDR3 here is CASSLESAATDTQYF. The CDR3 region has the DNA TGTGCCAGCAGCTTAGAGAGCGCGGCCACAGATACGCAGTATTTT.

The chain recombines TRBV6-5 with TRBJ2-3; no reliable D call. CDR1 is MNHEY, CDR2 SVGAGI, per germline. CDR3 size: 16 residues. With 0 bases removed from V and 2 bases from J, the gap between germline ends came to 12 bases. CDR3 loop: CASSYSTRSPTDTQYF. The CDR3 DNA follows: TGTGCCAGCAGTTACTCGACCAGATCCCCCACAGATACGCAGTATTTT.